The 26 T cell receptor beta chains below were found in one sample sequenced in a study of Graves' ophthalmopathy and Graves' hyperthyroidism (dated by TCRdb to 2016 to 2019). The instrument was an Illumina HiSeq 2000. For repertoire sequencing, the TCR beta CDR3 regions were amplified from RNA transcripts. The first round of RT-PCR was done with HTBI primers and the Qiagen OneStep RT-PCR kit, and was followed by a second round of multiplex PCR, then size selection and purification. Through fastp at Q25 and MiXCR, TCRdb rebuilt clones from the public reads, retaining in-frame beta chains. All rows with the same CDR3 protein become a single entry with the most common DNA and genes. This sample holds 210,000 or so distinct CDR3 sequences; under 30% were observed only once. The top ten clones comprise approximately 8.6% of the sample. Sequencing input: peripheral blood. The receptor source for this set is a man aged 45-60 years with Graves' ophthalmopathy. Donor details come from another sample of the same person, matched by shared clones.

Many counts were recorded for this clonotype. The chain combines TRBV2 with TRBJ2-2; D is perhaps TRBD1 (7 bases). CDR1 is SNHLY, CDR2 FYNNEI, per germline. V was cut by 7 bases and J by 4 bases, with 13 bases left in between. This CDR3 is 14 amino acids long. The CDR3 sequence: CASTFQGGTGELFF. CDR3 sequence (DNA): TGTGCCAGCACCTTCCAGGGGGGCACCGGGGAGCTGTTTTTT.

This clonotype was found many times. J is TRBJ2-2 and V is TRBV3-1, with 7 bases identical to TRBD1. V dropped 5 bases and J dropped 7; count of bases not matched to a gene: 7. In germline, CDR1 is LGHDT, CDR2 YNNKEL (reference sequence). CDR3 length equals 14 residues. CDR3 in DNA: TGTGCCAGCAGCGGCGACAGGGTGCACGGGGAGCTGTTTTTT. Its translation: CASSGDRVHGELFF.

This clonotype occurred many times. V and J are TRBV6-5 and TRBJ1-1; 7 bases align to TRBD1. CDR1 and CDR2 (germline): MNHEY, SVGAGI. The V gene end was trimmed by 5 bases and the J gene end by 2 bases; junction bases not matched to a gene: 17. This CDR3 is 18 amino acids long. The CDR3 loop reads CASSTRWTGSRVNTEAFF. The DNA for the CDR3 is TGTGCCAGCAGTACCCGCTGGACAGGCAGCAGGGTTAACACTGAAGCTTTCTTT.

The J gene is TRBJ1-1, the V gene TRBV6-1; a possible D gene is TRBD1 (5 bases). CDR1 and CDR2 (germline): MNHNS, SASEGT. Trimming shortened V by 8 bases and J by 2 bases, and 12 bases separated the two germline ends. CDR3 length: 13 amino acids. Here the CDR3 reads CASGLGANTEAFF. CDR3 bases: TGTGCCAGCGGGCTAGGGGCTAACACTGAAGCTTTCTTT.

This clonotype was detected ten times or more. The chain carries TRBV6-2 or TRBV6-3 and TRBJ2-7; TRBD2 agrees at 8 bases. V lost 2 bases, J lost 6 bases, and 12 bases stayed unmatched. Germline assignment: CDR1 MNHEY and CDR2 SVGEGT. This CDR3 region has 16 residues. The CDR3 DNA follows: TGTGCCAGCAGTTACATGTCTAGCGGGCTCCTTTTCGAGCAGTACTTC. Translation gives CASSYMSSGLLFEQYF.

As for this clonotype: The CDR3 does not end in the conserved phenylalanine or tryptophan, so this is likely a read error. The rearrangement joins TRBV13 to TRBJ1-5; a weak D match, TRBD1 (5 bases). The V gene lost 0 bases and the J gene lost 3 bases, with 6 bases spanning the gap. The germline CDR1 and CDR2 sequences are PRHDT and FYEKMQ (reference sequence). This CDR3 contains 14 residues. CDR3 in DNA: TGTGCCAGCAGCTTAGGGGACAACAATCAGCCCCAGCATTCT. It is translated as CASSLGDNNQPQHS.

This clonotype was counted ten times or more. The chain carries TRBV6-1 and TRBJ1-3, with 7 bases aligning to TRBD1. CDR1 and CDR2 (germline): MNHNS, SASEGT. This CDR3 has 14 amino acids. With 7 bases clipped from V and 3 bases from J, the junction kept 6 bases outside the gene matches. The CDR3 bases are TGTGCCAGCACTACAGGGGACCTTGGAAACACCATATATTTT. It specifies CASTTGDLGNTIYF.

This clonotype has a count of ten or more. The chain is built from TRBV6-5 and TRBJ1-2; TRBD1 agrees at 7 bases. The V gene's germline CDR1 is MNHEY and CDR2 SVGAGI. The CDR3 runs to 13 residues. Trimming took 5 bases from V and 4 from J; bases not matched to a gene: 4. For the CDR3, the DNA is TGTGCCAGCAGTAGGGACAGCCCCTATGGCTACACCTTC. This gives the protein CASSRDSPYGYTF.

This chain links TRBV6-2 or TRBV6-3 with TRBJ1-5; D might be TRBD1 (5 bases). Deletions cut 6 bases from V and 3 bases from J, with 15 bases between. The germline CDR1 and CDR2 sequences are MNHEY and SVGEGT. This CDR3 contains 15 residues. The CDR3 region has the DNA TGTGCCAGCAGCCCCGGGGGGACCTTCAATCAGCCCCAGCATTTT. This translates into CASSPGGTFNQPQHF.

This clonotype was picked up many times. The V gene is TRBV12-5, the J gene TRBJ2-7; 7 bases are shared with TRBD1. J was trimmed by 3 bases and V by 5 bases; bases with no gene match: 22. The CDR3 has 19 amino acids. Germline CDR1 is LGHNT and CDR2 is FRNRAP. The DNA of the CDR3 is TGTGCTAGTGGTCTCCTCCCCCTACTTGGATCGACAGGGATCTACGAGCAGTACTTC. This gives the protein CASGLLPLLGSTGIYEQYF.

This clonotype was seen repeatedly, ten times or more. The CDR3 spells CASSPPQLAGGRETQYF. The CDR3 bases are TGTGCCAGCAGCCCCCCCCAGCTCGCGGGAGGCAGAGAGACCCAGTACTTC. This sequence joins TRBV7-2 and TRBJ2-5, with 8 bases that match TRBD2. The germline V gene encodes CDR1 SGHTA and CDR2 FQGNSA. The CDR3 covers 17 residues. V was pared by 5 bases and J by 4 bases, with 15 bases of the junction left unmatched.

This clonotype showed up many times. This chain links TRBV7-8 with TRBJ2-7, with 8 bases matching TRBD2. The germline V gene has CDR1 SGHVS and CDR2 FQNEAQ. CDR3 length equals 14 residues. The J segment lost 2 bases and the V segment lost 5 bases, leaving 5 bases of the junction unmatched. The CDR3 region is CASSPGRATYEQYF. The CDR3 DNA sequence: TGTGCCAGCAGCCCCGGGAGGGCCACCTACGAGCAGTACTTC.

This clonotype was picked up many times. The rearrangement joins TRBV7-9 to TRBJ1-6; tentative D call: TRBD1 (5 bases). Deletions cut 1 base from V and 7 bases from J, with 11 bases between. This CDR3 has 15 residues. Germline lookup yields CDR1 SEHNR and CDR2 FQNEAQ (reference sequence). CDR3 residues: CASSLGGGRNSPLHF. CDR3 nucleotide sequence: TGTGCCAGCAGCTTAGGGGGCGGACGAAATTCACCCCTCCACTTT.

This clonotype was counted ten times or more. J is TRBJ2-7 and V is TRBV28, with D possibly TRBD1 on 6 matching bases. Germline-derived CDR1 and CDR2 are MDHEN and SYDVKM. Between the trimmed V and J ends, which lost 5 bases and 0 bases, there was a span of 14 bases. The CDR3 length is 15 residues. CDR3 amino acids: CASSQGPGTSYEQYF. As DNA, the CDR3 is TGTGCCAGCAGTCAGGGGCCAGGGACCTCCTACGAGCAGTACTTC. Supplemented by reference TRBV28 and TRBJ2-7, the full variable domain reads DVKVTQSSRYLVKRTGEKVFLECVQDMDHENMFWYRQDPGLGLRLIYFSYDVKMKEKGDIPEGYSVSREKKERFSLILESASTNQTSMYLCASSQGPGTSYEQYFGPGTRLTVT.

CDR3 loop: CASSGHRQFPQNTEAFF. In DNA form, the CDR3 reads TGTGCCAGCAGTGGGCATAGGCAGTTTCCGCAGAACACTGAAGCTTTCTTT. The chain uses TRBV27 and TRBJ1-1; D is ambiguous. The CDR3 totals 17 residues. Trimming cost V 5 bases and J 1 base, with 20 bases left between them. Germline V gene data show CDR1 as MNHEY and CDR2 as SMNVEV (reference sequence).

This clonotype was picked up a small number of times. The J gene is TRBJ2-5, the V gene TRBV12-3 or TRBV12-4, with 11 positions matching TRBD2. The V segment lost 5 bases and the J segment 3 bases; nucleotides outside the gene matches: 2. The CDR3 totals 14 residues. Here the CDR3 DNA reads TGTGCCAGCAGTCCACTAGCGGGAGAAGAGACCCAGTACTTC. Amino acids: CASSPLAGEETQYF.

The genes are TRBV2 and TRBJ1-1; D gene unclear. Germline values: CDR1 SNHLY, CDR2 FYNNEI. This CDR3 region has 11 residues. Between the trimmed V and J ends, which lost 5 bases and 5 bases, there was a span of 6 bases. CDR3: CASSTRTEAFF. The CDR3 DNA reads as TGTGCCAGCAGTACGCGGACTGAAGCTTTCTTT.

This clonotype was picked up many times. The CDR3 DNA is TGTGCCACCAGCAGAACCGGGGACTACGAGCAGTACTTC. Translated: CATSRTGDYEQYF. V is TRBV15 and J is TRBJ2-7; D is perhaps TRBD2 (5 bases). Germline CDR1 reads LNHNV; CDR2 reads YYDKDF (reference sequence). V lost 2 bases and J lost 3, with 8 bases in between. The CDR3 totals 13 residues. Filled out from reference TRBV15 and TRBJ2-7, the complete variable domain reads DAMVIQNPRYQVTQFGKPVTLSCSQTLNHNVMYWYQQKSSQAPKLLFHYYDKDFNNEADTPDNFQSRRPNTSFCFLDIRSPGLGDTAMYLCATSRTGDYEQYFGPGTRLTVT.

At least ten counts were recorded for this clonotype. The rearrangement links TRBV18 to TRBJ2-7, with 7 nucleotides matching TRBD2. Germline CDR1 and CDR2: KGHSH and LQKENI. V lost 3 bases, J lost 0 bases, and 8 bases stayed unmatched. The CDR3 covers 16 residues. This CDR3 reads CASSPGMGGSSYEQYF. DNA of the CDR3: TGTGCCAGCTCACCCGGGATGGGCGGGAGCTCCTACGAGCAGTACTTC.

As to this clonotype: The junction departs from germline at one end; a sequencing error may be responsible. The chain has TRBV4-1 and TRBJ2-5; no reliable D call. In germline, CDR1 is MGHRA, CDR2 YSYEKL. This CDR3 is 14 amino acids long. The CDR3 is CASSQTQDQETQYF. Here the CDR3 DNA reads TGTGCCAGCAGCCAAACTCAGGACCAAGAGACCCAGTACTTC.

There are many counts of this clonotype. This chain uses TRBV24-1 with TRBJ2-2; D unclear. V was trimmed by 0 bases and J by 6 bases, leaving 7 bases between them. The CDR3 length is 14 residues. CDR1 and CDR2 (germline): KGHDR, SFDVKD. CDR3 protein: CATSDLGVAGELFF. The DNA for the CDR3 is TGTGCCACCAGTGATTTGGGGGTTGCCGGGGAGCTGTTTTTT.

The DNA of the CDR3 is TGTGCCAGCAGTTATGACAGTGTCTCTGGCTACACCTTC. Translated, it gives CASSYDSVSGYTF. This chain connects TRBV6-5 to TRBJ1-2; possible D gene TRBD1, 5 bases. The V end was cut by 3 bases, the J end by 7 bases, with 12 bases between. The germline gives CDR1 MNHEY, CDR2 SVGAGI. CDR3 length: 13 amino acids.

A single count supports this clonotype. The chain links TRBV18 to TRBJ2-7, with 9 bases that match TRBD2. The germline gives CDR1 KGHSH, CDR2 LQKENI. With 2 bases clipped from V and 3 bases from J, the junction kept 8 bases outside the gene matches. The CDR3 loop spans 16 amino acids. CDR3 in DNA: TGTGCCAGCTCACCAGCTAGCGGGACTGACTTCTACGAGCAGTACTTC. Translating it yields CASSPASGTDFYEQYF.

Many counts were recorded for this clonotype. The chain has TRBV6-2 or TRBV6-3 and TRBJ1-6, with D possibly TRBD1 on 6 matching bases. V was clipped by 8 bases and J by 9 bases, with 14 bases between them. The CDR3 contains 13 residues. Germline V CDR1 and CDR2: MNHEY, SVGEGT. The CDR3 region has the DNA TGTGCCAGCCGAGGCAGGGGTGGTTCACCCCTCCACTTT. Translated, it gives CASRGRGGSPLHF.

V is TRBV27 and J is TRBJ1-1; tentative D call: TRBD1 (5 bases). V was cut by 4 bases and J by 2 bases, with 14 bases left in between. CDR1 and CDR2 from the germline V gene are MNHEY and SMNVEV (reference sequence). This CDR3 is 15 amino acids long. CDR3 protein: CASSSSWTTNTEAFF. The CDR3 bases are TGTGCCAGCAGTTCCTCCTGGACAACCAACACTGAAGCTTTCTTT.

This clonotype was seen repeatedly, ten times or more. This rearrangement joins TRBV6-2 or TRBV6-3 to TRBJ2-5; D is undetermined. V was pared by 0 bases and J by 5 bases, with 7 bases between. This CDR3 has 13 amino acids. The germline V gene encodes CDR1 MNHEY and CDR2 SVGEGT. The CDR3, as DNA: TGTGCCAGCAGTTACTCTTCGCGGGAGACCCAGTACTTC. Encoded protein: CASSYSSRETQYF.